The source of this TCR beta chain is a study of shared clonotypes between healthy human individuals. Trimming left V 0 bases short and J 0 bases short, with 11 bases between. Germline V CDR1 and CDR2: GTSNPN, SVGIG (reference sequence). The CDR3 extends over 16 amino acids. Generated by immunoSEQ multiplex PCR, the TCRdb table keeps only in-frame clones and is missing some. In the table there are about half a million clones, more than 65% of which are singletons. This clone appeared a few times. A far larger clone is only one base removed, so a read error is likely. Donors included only healthy HIV-negative adults lacking recent acute infections or vaccinations.

V and J are TRBV30 and TRBJ1-4; D is unclear. The sequence derives from a woman between 40 and 55 years old in good health. Some clones in this sample may be carry-over from other donors' samples. Sample: PBMCs. CDR3 region: CAWSVAANATNEKLFF. DNA for the CDR3: TGTGCCTGGAGTGTAGCTGCCAACGCAACTAATGAAAAACTGTTTTTT.